This entry features one T cell receptor beta chain sequence. Other DNA variants within this sample encode the same CDR3. The V segment lost 0 bases and the J segment 2 bases; nucleotides outside the gene matches: 2. Germline loops: CDR1 SGHRS, CDR2 YFSETQ. The CDR3 length is 15 residues. The method was immunoSEQ multiplex PCR; TCRdb's version includes in-frame clones alone and lacks a portion of them. The data show 84,000 or so clones, about 94% seen once. The data originate from a study of technical replicates of blood from a few donors. The sequence was collected from a human donor in good health. This chain links TRBV5-1 with TRBJ2-7, with 10 nucleotides matching TRBD2. Material for sequencing was T cells isolated from PBMCs. The CDR3, as DNA: TGCGCCAGCAGCTTGGGGACTAGCGGCCCCTACGAGCAGTACTTC. Translating it yields CASSLGTSGPYEQYF.